A selection of T cell receptor beta chains follows, all from one sample in a study of blood T cells in healthy people across ages. MiXCR, applied by TCRdb to the 5' RACE reads, yields one record per CDR3 protein. The sample consists of 1.5 million to 2 million distinct CDR3 sequences, roughly 27% of them appearing once. Specimen: blood. The receptors come from a woman younger than 45 in good health. Each CDR3 is given without its conserved first and last residue.

CDR3: ASSRGGGDISGYT
V: TRBV7-2
J: TRBJ1-2

CDR3: SAREPWGSGRDTQY
V: TRBV20-1
J: TRBJ2-3

CDR3: ASRQEGASTDTQY
V: TRBV5-1
J: TRBJ2-3

CDR3: ASSPTWEGAYEQY
V: TRBV7-2
J: TRBJ2-7

CDR3: ASSFTTGGPGETQY
V: TRBV5-1
J: TRBJ2-5

CDR3: ASYEDRADTQY
V: TRBV5-1
J: TRBJ2-3

CDR3: ASSSSPTGGGSPLH
V: TRBV5-1
J: TRBJ1-6

CDR3: SARLAGDNEQY
V: TRBV20-1
J: .

CDR3: ASSLGGTSTDTQY
V: TRBV5-1
J: TRBJ2-3

CDR3: SAPAGASDGYT
V: TRBV20-1
J: TRBJ1-2

CDR3: ASSSSSGTDYDYT
V: TRBV28
J: TRBJ1-2

CDR3: ASSFSSGLGATDQPQH
V: TRBV28
J: TRBJ1-5

CDR3: ASSPLGGEETQY
V: TRBV5-1
J: .

CDR3: ASSTTKSSYEQY
V: TRBV5-1
J: TRBJ2-7

CDR3: ATSSQIGTDTQY
V: TRBV15
J: TRBJ2-3

CDR3: ASTQPGAAYEQY
V: TRBV19
J: TRBJ2-7

CDR3: ASSLWDGTSYNEQV
V: TRBV5-1
J: TRBJ2-1

CDR3: ASSQPWTAYNEQF
V: TRBV4-1
J: TRBJ2-1

CDR3: ASSTFEGATEAF
V: TRBV7-2
J: TRBJ1-1

CDR3: ASNDGNTDTQY
V: TRBV7-3
J: TRBJ2-3

CDR3: SVEEGMLGAGSYNGQF
V: TRBV29-1
J: TRBJ2-1

CDR3: ASSYGGYNEQF
V: TRBV6-5
J: TRBJ2-1

CDR3: SARTIAGWNEQF
V: TRBV20-1
J: TRBJ2-1

CDR3: SARVLVGYT
V: TRBV20-1
J: TRBJ1-2

CDR3: SVEGLAGARTGELF
V: TRBV29-1
J: TRBJ2-2

CDR3: ASMAGASTDTQY
V: TRBV12-3/TRBV12-4
J: TRBJ2-3

CDR3: ASSESAGFDEQF
V: TRBV25-1
J: TRBJ2-1

CDR3: ASSQDWGSDGYT
V: TRBV4-1
J: TRBJ1-2

CDR3: ASSPGRINEQF
V: TRBV19
J: TRBJ2-1

CDR3: ATGSNEQY
V: TRBV15
J: TRBJ2-4

CDR3: ASSFSGVSYEQY
V: TRBV5-1
J: TRBJ2-7

CDR3: ASSSGRQN
V: TRBV7-1
J: TRBJ2-5

CDR3: ASSFISGYEQY
V: TRBV12-3/TRBV12-4
J: TRBJ2-7

CDR3: ASSDRTPRGYEQY
V: TRBV6-5
J: TRBJ2-7

CDR3: TSSPPGRDYNEQF
V: TRBV18
J: TRBJ2-1

CDR3: ASSLTDDTEAF
V: TRBV3-1
J: TRBJ1-1

CDR3: ASSPPSAATYEQY
V: TRBV28
J: TRBJ2-7